This TCR beta chain emerged from a study of response to subunit inactivated influenza vaccine. Study-wide results and limits: With each seasonal influenza vaccination, the authors suggested, few new T cells are recruited.

Via MiXCR, TCRdb re-called the RT-PCR reads, giving one row per CDR3 protein. Here the sample spans approximately 530,000 distinct CDR3 sequences, less than 7.5% being singletons. The CDR3 covers 18 residues. Looked up from germline, CDR1 is MNHEY and CDR2 is SVGAGI. V shed 0 bases and J shed 1 base, with 15 bases lying between them. Points on this clonotype: The antigen is unknown.

The source was PBMCs from blood, collected approximately 25 months after vaccination. The receptor was isolated from a man between 50 and 69 years old who received an inactivated influenza vaccine. This chain links TRBV6-5 with TRBJ2-2, with unresolved D. The CDR3: CASSYSMTRHLNTGELFF. CDR3 nucleotide sequence: TGTGCCAGCAGTTACTCGATGACGAGACACTTGAACACCGGGGAGCTGTTTTTT.